Following are 29 T cell receptor beta chains from one sample sequenced in a study of early stage breast cancer tumors. Generated by immunoSEQ multiplex PCR, the TCRdb table keeps only in-frame clones and is missing some. This sample has 44,000 or so clones; roughly four fifths occur once, and the top ten carry around 1.3%. Material: blood. Receptors were obtained from a person between 45 and 65 years old with breast cancer.

V is TRBV2 and J is TRBJ2-1, with TRBD1 as a possible D gene (6 bases). V was shortened by 6 bases and J by 15 bases, with 18 bases between the two germline ends. From germline, CDR1 is SNHLY and CDR2 FYNNEI. This CDR3 region has 12 residues. The CDR3 DNA reads TGTGCCAGCAGAAGCCTGGGACAAAGAGGGTTCTTC. Amino acid sequence: CASRSLGQRGFF.

The chain recombines TRBV7-9 with TRBJ1-4; 8 bases are shared with TRBD1. Unmatched junction bases numbered 9, after V lost 8 bases and J lost 7 bases. Germline V gene lookup returns CDR1 SEHNR and CDR2 FQNEAQ (reference sequence). The CDR3 loop spans 14 amino acids. DNA of the CDR3: TGTGCCAGCGGGTCAGGGGGCATAGTTGAAAAACTGTTTTTT. Its protein product is CASGSGGIVEKLFF. Full variable domain (outside the CDR3, taken from reference TRBV7-9 and TRBJ1-4): DTGVSQNPRHKITKRGQNVTFRCDPISEHNRLYWYRQTLGQGPEFLTYFQNEAQLEKSRLLSDRFSAERPKGSFSTLEIQRTEQGDSAMYLCASGSGGIVEKLFFGSGTQLSVL.

The rearrangement uses TRBV6-5 and TRBJ1-6; D is uncertain. The CDR3 covers 16 residues. The ends were cut back, 2 bases at V and 5 bases at J, with 13 bases in the middle. Per germline, CDR1 MNHEY and CDR2 SVGAGI. The CDR3 sequence is CASSYGRWAHNSPLHF. DNA of the CDR3: TGTGCCAGCAGTTACGGCCGGTGGGCTCATAATTCACCCCTCCACTTT.

The V and J genes are TRBV10-3 and TRBJ1-2; 8 bases agree with TRBD1. CDR1 ENHRY and CDR2 SYGVKD come from the germline V gene. V gave up 11 bases and J gave up 6 bases; unmatched junction bases: 14. The CDR3 is 14 residues long. The CDR3 nucleotides read TGTGCCGCATCAAGGACAGGGATTGAAGATGGCTACACCTTC. It translates to CAASRTGIEDGYTF.

The J gene is TRBJ2-5, the V gene TRBV5-6, with 9 bases matching TRBD1. The trim removed 5 bases at V and 2 bases at J, leaving 1 base unmatched. The CDR3 runs to 13 residues. Germline assignment: CDR1 SGHDT and CDR2 YYEEEE. Here the CDR3 DNA reads TGTGCCAGCAGGGACAGGGGACAAGAGACCCAGTACTTC. This gives the protein CASRDRGQETQYF.

This chain connects TRBV29-1 to TRBJ2-7; 7 positions match TRBD1. Germline V gene data show CDR1 as SQVTM and CDR2 as ANQGSEA. This CDR3 spans 14 amino acids. After removal of 7 bases from V and 3 bases from J, the junction contained 12 bases not matched to a gene. The CDR3 nucleotides are TGCAGCGCCGAAACTGACAGGGAGAGCTACGAGCAGTACTTC. Residues: CSAETDRESYEQYF.

The chain has TRBV9 and TRBJ2-7; TRBD2 aligns across 8 bases. Germline CDR1 reads SGDLS; CDR2 reads YYNGEE. V dropped 4 bases and J dropped 2; count of bases not matched to a gene: 11. CDR3 length: 16 amino acids. CDR3 sequence reads: CASSFYPTSAPYEQYF. The CDR3 DNA follows: TGTGCCAGCAGCTTTTACCCGACTAGCGCCCCCTACGAGCAGTACTTC.

The chain carries TRBV6-6 and TRBJ1-1; D is unresolved. This CDR3 has 13 residues. The germline V gene encodes CDR1 MNHNY and CDR2 SVGAGI (reference sequence). Trimming took off 6 bases at V and 3 bases at J, with 11 bases between the two ends. CDR3 sequence reads: CASRGLTDTEAFF. CDR3 bases: TGTGCCAGCAGGGGTTTGACGGACACTGAAGCTTTCTTT.

The rearrangement joins TRBV19 to TRBJ2-7; TRBD1 agrees at 9 bases. The V gene's germline CDR1 is LNHDA and CDR2 SQIVND (reference sequence). The length of the CDR3 is 17 residues. V lost 0 bases, J lost 4 bases, and 10 bases stayed unmatched. In DNA, the CDR3 is TGTGCCAGTAGTATAGATCATGGGACAGGGTCTGTTTACGAGCAGTACTTC. Amino acids: CASSIDHGTGSVYEQYF.

This chain joins TRBV5-8 and TRBJ2-2, with 7 bases lining up with TRBD2. Germline V gene sequence: CDR1 SGHTS, CDR2 YDEGEE. This CDR3 is built from 17 residues. V was pared by 4 bases and J by 8 bases, with 17 bases of the junction left unmatched. The CDR3 loop reads CASSGEGPILSPGELFF. CDR3 in DNA: TGTGCCAGCAGCGGGGAGGGACCGATTCTCTCCCCTGGGGAGCTGTTTTTT.

The chain joins TRBV4-1 to TRBJ2-7, with D tentatively TRBD2 (5 bases). Germline V gene sequence: CDR1 MGHRA, CDR2 YSYEKL. This CDR3 region has 15 residues. V lost 0 bases, J lost 0 bases, and 9 bases lay in between. The CDR3 bases are TGCGCCAGCAGCCAAGATGTCCGGGGCTCCTACGAGCAGTACTTC. Translated, it gives CASSQDVRGSYEQYF.

The rearrangement joins TRBV18 to TRBJ2-7; D is ambiguous. Germline V gives CDR1 KGHSH, CDR2 LQKENI. Trimming removed 3 bases from V and 0 bases from J, with 6 bases in between. This CDR3 has 13 residues. CDR3 residues: CASSPASSYEQYF. In DNA, the CDR3 is TGTGCCAGCTCACCGGCGAGCTCCTACGAGCAGTACTTC.

The CDR3 region has the DNA TGTGCCAGCAGCGGTTTTAAGGACAGGGCCCTTAGGGGCGAGCAGTACTTC. It encodes CASSGFKDRALRGEQYF. This sequence joins TRBV5-6 and TRBJ2-7; TRBD1 matches 8 bases. Germline V lookup: CDR1 SGHDT, CDR2 YYEEEE. The CDR3 is made up of 17 amino acids. Germline trimming cut 4 bases from V and 6 bases from J; bases unmatched to any gene: 18.

The chain links TRBV5-5 to TRBJ2-7; maybe TRBD1 (5 bases). Germline values: CDR1 SGHKS, CDR2 YYEKEE (reference sequence). Trimming stripped 1 base from V and 4 bases from J, with 9 bases between. CDR3 size: 13 residues. In nucleotides, the CDR3 is TGTGCCAGCAGCTTGTCCTACAGGTACGAGCAGTACTTC. Its protein product is CASSLSYRYEQYF.

The gene calls are TRBV27 and TRBJ2-7; no definite D call. The CDR3 is 16 residues long. V was trimmed by 0 bases and J by 4 bases, leaving 16 bases between them. The germline V gene has CDR1 MNHEY and CDR2 SMNVEV (reference sequence). CDR3 DNA sequence: TGTGCCAGCAGTTTATCGTGGAGTCGCCCGAATTACGAGCAGTACTTC. Its protein is CASSLSWSRPNYEQYF.

The V call is TRBV18, the J call TRBJ2-1; 8 bases fit TRBD2. The CDR3 runs to 15 residues. CDR1 KGHSH and CDR2 LQKENI come from the germline V gene. V lost 6 bases to trimming and J lost 4 bases; unmatched junction nucleotides: 8. The DNA for the CDR3 is TGTGCCAGCTCCCCCGTAGCGGGGACTTACAATGAGCAGTTCTTC. Protein: CASSPVAGTYNEQFF.

The chain employs TRBV10-3 and TRBJ1-4, with 10 positions matching TRBD1. CDR1 is ENHRY and CDR2 is SYGVKD in the germline V gene. The CDR3 loop spans 16 amino acids. Trimming took 2 bases from V and 7 from J; bases not matched to a gene: 7. DNA of the CDR3: TGTGCCATCAGTGAGGGGGACAGGGGTAGGGGTGAAAAACTGTTTTTT. It translates to CAISEGDRGRGEKLFF.

The chain combines TRBV5-1 with TRBJ2-2; D is perhaps TRBD1 or TRBD2 (5 bases each). Germline lookup yields CDR1 SGHRS and CDR2 YFSETQ. The ends were cut back, 0 bases at V and 1 base at J, with 22 bases in the middle. The length of the CDR3 is 20 residues. CDR3 region: CASSLAPFLPGQGNTGELFF. In DNA, the CDR3 is TGCGCCAGCAGCTTGGCTCCATTCCTTCCGGGGCAGGGGAACACCGGGGAGCTGTTTTTT.

The chain uses TRBV4-2 and TRBJ2-7; 10 nucleotides agree with TRBD2. Trimming removed 3 bases from V and 4 bases from J; junction bases left unmatched: 15. CDR1 LGHNA and CDR2 YNFKEQ come from the germline V gene. This CDR3 region has 18 residues. The CDR3 nucleotides read TGTGCCAGCAGCCATGTTGCGACTTCGGGACTAGCGTCTTACGAGCAGTACTTC. Translated: CASSHVATSGLASYEQYF.

The chain employs TRBV7-3 and TRBJ2-6; D call uncertain. The germline gives CDR1 SGHTA, CDR2 FQGTGA. This CDR3 spans 13 amino acids. The V end was cut by 2 bases, the J end by 4 bases, with 3 bases between. The CDR3 spells CASSLVGANVLTF. The CDR3 DNA reads as TGTGCCAGCAGCTTAGTCGGGGCCAACGTCCTGACTTTC.

V is TRBV1 and J is TRBJ1-4. TRBV1 is deemed a pseudogene. This CDR3 spans 15 amino acids. The CDR3 DNA sequence: TGCACCAGCAGCGCGAATCGACCGAGGAATGAAAAACTGTTTTTT. Translating gives CTSSANRPRNEKLFF.

The rearrangement joins TRBV9 to TRBJ2-2, with TRBD2 as a possible D gene (6 bases). Trimming cost V 4 bases and J 7 bases, with 17 bases left between them. This CDR3 comprises 15 residues. Germline-derived CDR1 and CDR2 are SGDLS and YYNGEE. The CDR3 reads CASSLRDFHDGELFF. CDR3 nucleotides: TGTGCCAGCAGCCTACGGGACTTTCATGACGGGGAGCTGTTTTTT.

CDR3 DNA: TGTGCCAGTAGCCACGGGGGGACACCTGGCGAGCAGTACTTC. This translates into CASSHGGTPGEQYF. The chain recombines TRBV19 with TRBJ2-7; D is possibly TRBD2 (7 bases). The germline V gene has CDR1 LNHDA and CDR2 SQIVND (reference sequence). The CDR3 runs 14 residues. V was pared by 6 bases and J by 6 bases, with 18 bases between.

V usage is TRBV4-3 and J usage is TRBJ1-6; weak D call: TRBD1 (6 bases). The CDR3 is 18 amino acids. CDR1 is LGHNA and CDR2 is YSLEER in the germline V gene. V was shortened by 0 bases and J by 1 base, with 13 bases between the two germline ends. CDR3 protein: CASSQDFRGRSYNSPLHF. The CDR3 DNA reads as TGCGCCAGCAGCCAAGATTTCAGGGGTCGGTCCTATAATTCACCCCTCCACTTT.

The rearrangement joins TRBV7-9 to TRBJ2-3, with TRBD1 matching over 9 bases. Germline V CDR1 and CDR2: SEHNR, FQNEAQ (reference sequence). This CDR3 comprises 14 residues. V shed 5 bases, J shed 5 bases, and the junction held 5 bases outside the gene matches. Here the CDR3 DNA reads TGTGCCAGCAGCCCCGGACAGGGGATAGATACGCAGTATTTT. Translation: CASSPGQGIDTQYF.

The chain links TRBV5-4 to TRBJ2-2, with D perhaps TRBD1 or TRBD2 (5 bases each). Trimming stripped 0 bases from V and 7 bases from J, with 10 bases between. This CDR3 has 14 residues. Per germline, CDR1 SGHNT and CDR2 YYREEE (reference sequence). The CDR3 DNA reads as TGTGCCAGCAGCTTGGGAGGGGAGTACGGGGAGCTGTTTTTT. Its protein product is CASSLGGEYGELFF. The entire variable domain, with the rest obtained from reference TRBV5-4 and TRBJ2-2, is as follows: ETGVTQSPTHLIKTRGQQVTLRCSSQSGHNTVSWYQQALGQGPQFIFQYYREEENGRGNFPPRFSGLQFPNYSSELNVNALELDDSALYLCASSLGGEYGELFFGEGSRLTVL.

This clone has just one count. V usage is TRBV28 and J usage is TRBJ2-2; D gene unclear. Germline V lookup: CDR1 MDHEN, CDR2 SYDVKM. Trimming pared 3 bases from V and 1 base from J, leaving 12 bases between. The CDR3 has 16 amino acids. The CDR3 protein is CASSFPYWKNTGELFF. CDR3 nucleotide sequence: TGTGCCAGCAGTTTCCCCTACTGGAAGAACACCGGGGAGCTGTTTTTT.

As concerns this clone: Other DNA sequences within the sample encode an identical CDR3. V gene TRBV18 combines with J gene TRBJ2-1; D not certain. The CDR3 loop spans 14 amino acids. Looked up from germline, CDR1 is KGHSH and CDR2 is LQKENI. Trimming removed 3 bases at V and 5 bases at J, with 11 bases between. CDR3 protein: CASSPPNRDNEQFF. For the CDR3, the DNA is TGTGCCAGCTCACCTCCGAATAGAGACAATGAGCAGTTCTTC. The full variable domain, rest sourced from reference TRBV18 and TRBJ2-1, is NAGVMQNPRHLVRRRGQEARLRCSPMKGHSHVYWYRQLPEEGLKFMVYLQKENIIDESGMPKERFSAEFPKEGPSILRIQQVVRGDSAAYFCASSPPNRDNEQFFGPGTRLTVL.

This clone was observed once. The V gene is TRBV7-8, the J gene TRBJ1-1; 9 bases are a match to TRBD1. The CDR3 has 15 residues. Germline V CDR1 and CDR2: SGHVS, FQNEAQ. J lost 4 bases, V lost 5 bases, and 8 bases had no gene match. The CDR3 spells CASSSRTGVVTEAFF. As DNA, the CDR3 is TGTGCCAGCAGCAGTCGGACAGGGGTGGTCACTGAAGCTTTCTTT.